This TCR beta chain was sequenced for a study of T-cell reconstitution after alpha-beta-depleted transplantation in children. Construction of the TCRbeta library involved unique molecular identifiers. Each CDR3 protein gets one entry after TCRdb re-called the PCR reads with MiXCR. There are hundreds of thousands of distinct CDR3 sequences in the sample; about 9.9% occur only once, and less than 25% lies in the top ten. Findings and caveats of the study: At the one-year point after transplant, T-cell counts and TCRbeta diversity were found to come mostly from T cells that had been newly produced. For some patients, TCRbeta diversity was high at day 60 because of recipient T cells and thymic progenitors that survived. Several hundred rapidly expanded clones from non-depleted graft cells reportedly supplied alpha-beta T cells about two months post-transplant.

In the case of this clonotype: Its antigen is undetermined.

The V and J ends lost 4 bases and 4 bases respectively, with 7 bases between them. From germline, CDR1 is SGHNT and CDR2 YENEEA. The CDR3 totals 13 residues. The sequencing here drew on peripheral blood, taken 180 days after TCRalphabeta/CD19-depleted stem cell transplant. This sequence joins TRBV11-3 and TRBJ2-2; D unclear. The clonotype originates from a male patient aged 2 to 10 who had a stem cell transplant for chronic granulomatous disease, so the T cells may come from the graft donor. In DNA, the CDR3 is TGTGCCAGCAGCTCGTCTACCACCGGGGAGCTGTTTTTT. Encoded protein: CASSSSTTGELFF.